Listed below are T cell receptor beta chains from one sample, sequenced in a study of shared clonotypes between healthy human individuals. TCRdb keeps only in-frame clones here, not all; method: immunoSEQ multiplex PCR. This sample yields 530,000 or so clones, of which 75% to 80% are seen a single time; around 13% belongs to the top ten. Sequenced input: PBMCs. These receptors were collected from a woman between 40 and 50 years old in good health. Some clones in this sample may be carry-over from other donors' samples. Each CDR3 is given with its conserved first and last residue. The order of the fields is J gene, clone size, V gene, CDR3 protein. Rows give clone size only sometimes, using once, few, many, or a class for an expanded clone.

j_call: TRBJ2-1; clone_size: -; v_call: TRBV11-1; cdr3_aa: CASSRLVGSWNEQFF
j_call: TRBJ2-3; clone_size: -; v_call: TRBV27; cdr3_aa: CASGADSPDTQYF
j_call: TRBJ2-3; clone_size: many; v_call: TRBV6-4; cdr3_aa: CASSDSGDSDTQYF
j_call: TRBJ2-2; clone_size: -; v_call: TRBV6-4; cdr3_aa: CASSAASPGELFF
j_call: TRBJ1-5; clone_size: -; v_call: TRBV5-1; cdr3_aa: CASSLAGGGNQPQHF
j_call: TRBJ2-5; clone_size: once; v_call: TRBV4-1; cdr3_aa: CASSHLGGSETQYF
j_call: TRBJ2-5; clone_size: -; v_call: TRBV9; cdr3_aa: CASSVDEETQYF
j_call: TRBJ1-5; clone_size: -; v_call: TRBV6-1; cdr3_aa: CASSYRDRNQPQHF
j_call: TRBJ1-5; clone_size: -; v_call: TRBV9; cdr3_aa: CASSVGQVNQPQHF
j_call: TRBJ2-2; clone_size: -; v_call: TRBV29-1; cdr3_aa: CSVEDLEGKGRTGELFF
j_call: TRBJ2-1; clone_size: -; v_call: TRBV6-1; cdr3_aa: CASSRLADYNEQFF
j_call: TRBJ1-1; clone_size: -; v_call: TRBV4-2; cdr3_aa: CASSQGGRRQGKGTEAFF
j_call: TRBJ1-1; clone_size: few; v_call: TRBV10-3; cdr3_aa: CAISELGEAFF
j_call: -; clone_size: -; v_call: TRBV5-1; cdr3_aa: CASSLAIGSFHEQYF
j_call: TRBJ2-1; clone_size: -; v_call: TRBV19; cdr3_aa: CASSNSGRALNEQFF